The present entry profiles one T cell receptor (beta chain) with its context. This clone has a handful of counts. This receptor's antigen is unknown. No much larger clonotype is one base removed from it; base qualities were not supplied. This record comes from a study of blood T cell repertoires in COVID-19 (dated by TCRdb to about 2020). Regarding the research as a whole: Samples covering the acute and convalescent phases of COVID-19 were provided by collaborators in the United States, Italy and Spain. Subjects who had been exposed to COVID-19, were actively infected with it, or had recovered from it provided the deeply sampled blood TCRbeta repertoires that made up the dataset. Nearly every sample came with metadata listing a de-identified subject ID, COVID-19 status, age in years and sex. Where available, HLA class I and class II types were obtained from metadata supplied by the sample provider rather than from assay-based typing. The prospective study material was composed of cDNA or gDNA derived from T cells, B-cell-depleted T cells, or PBMCs. The repertoires were made available in a free public database intended to serve as a resource for research on the immune response to SARS-CoV-2. Samples were obtained from the ongoing ImmuneRACE study (first 160 participants) and from over 1,000 subjects provided by 6 global collaborators.

The immunoSEQ Assay, a bias-controlled multiplex PCR, was used to amplify TCRbeta CDR3 regions from genomic DNA. As for how the authors treated the data: The number of nucleated cells in each sample was estimated by amplification of reference gene primers within the assay. Sequence reads were collapsed and filtered to measure the absolute abundance of every unique TCRbeta CDR3 rearrangement. For each sample, productive Simpson clonality was calculated as the square root of Simpson's diversity index over productive rearrangements. TCRdb re-hosts the immuneACCESS table, in-frame sequences only. Its copies lack some clones; in the studies checked, an unresolved V gene accounts for under half of them, and the cause for the rest is not known. Clone size and the V and J calls come from that table; the DNA yielded D and trimming. Present in this sample are about 200,000 clones, around 80% of which were seen just once. 4.5% to 7% of the sample is taken by the ten largest.

CDR1 MDHEN and CDR2 SYDVKM are derived from the germline V gene. V loses 8 bases of germline sequence and J loses 3 bases, and the interval between the two ends is 14 bases. The CDR3, cysteine through phenylalanine, is 14 amino acids long. Here the CDR3 DNA is all that survives: 42 bases in frame from base 1. Here is what the overall study found, with its caveats: How much clinical and demographic metadata was included differed by source and by participant, and the metadata was provided uncurated.

Collaborating institutions collected whole blood in K2EDTA tubes following their own protocols. Collaborator samples were shipped for TCRbeta analysis as frozen whole blood, isolated PBMCs, or DNA extracted from either sample type. The sequencing sample was made of peripheral blood. Rearrangement joined TRBV28 to TRBJ1-5; TRBD1 is possibly the D segment (5 matching bases). The receptor was derived from a woman in her 70s with acute or convalescent COVID-19. The CDR3 amino acid sequence is: CASSGSGHNQPQHF. The nucleotide sequence reads as follows: TGTGCCAGCTCCGGTTCAGGACACAATCAGCCCCAGCATTTT.